The rows below give T cell receptor beta chains drawn from one sample of a study of CD8 T cells in Susac syndrome. TCRdb re-derived calls from the immunoSEQ multiplex PCR reads in MiXCR, one entry per CDR3 protein. Here the sample spans more than 250,000 distinct CDR3 sequences, 92% being singletons. The sample was CD4+ T cells from PBMCs. The receptor set was obtained from a human donor with multiple sclerosis. Each CDR3 is given with its conserved first and last residue. The order of the fields is V gene, J gene, D gene, clone size, CDR3 protein, CDR3 DNA. D genes are given only for firm matches. Clone size appears in some rows only: once, few, many, or a class for an expanded clone.

TRBV7-7,TRBJ2-1,TRBD2,NA,CASSAGTSHEQFF,TGTGCTAGCAGCGCCGGGACTAGTCATGAGCAGTTCTTC
TRBV3-1,TRBJ1-1,TRBD1,NA,CASRDRGGTEAFF,TGTGCCAGCAGGGACAGGGGAGGAACTGAAGCTTTCTTT
TRBV6-5,TRBJ1-1,NA,NA,CASSYSAGRNTEAFF,TGTGCCAGCAGTTACTCGGCAGGGAGGAACACTGAAGCTTTCTTT
TRBV13,TRBJ1-4,NA,NA,CASSLGWRSSEDEKLFF,TGTGCCAGCAGCTTGGGTTGGAGATCCTCGGAGGATGAAAAACTGTTTTTT
TRBV6-6,TRBJ1-5,NA,NA,CASSYPGGNQPQHF,TGTGCCAGCAGTTATCCAGGAGGGAATCAGCCCCAGCATTTT
TRBV10-3,TRBJ2-7,TRBD2,NA,CAISGGTNSYEQYF,TGTGCCATCAGTGGGGGGACTAACTCCTACGAGCAGTACTTC
TRBV18,TRBJ1-2,TRBD1,once,CASSPTTSGTGHGYTF,TGTGCCAGCTCACCGACGACTTCCGGGACAGGGCACGGCTACACCTTC
TRBV7-9,TRBJ2-3,TRBD2,NA,CASRLAGDSDTQYF,TGTGCCAGCCGGCTAGCGGGGGACTCCGATACGCAGTATTTT
TRBV11-2,TRBJ2-3,TRBD2,once,CASSLSGRAGDTQYF,TGTGCCAGCAGCTTAAGCGGGAGGGCGGGAGATACGCAGTATTTT
TRBV7-9,TRBJ1-1,NA,NA,CASRGVFIRGMNTEAFF,TGTGCCAGCAGAGGGGTGTTTATACGGGGGATGAACACTGAAGCTTTCTTT
TRBV4-3,TRBJ1-2,TRBD1,NA,CASSQAERTGGGYGYTF,TGCGCCAGCAGCCAAGCCGAAAGGACAGGGGGCGGCTATGGCTACACCTTC
TRBV18,TRBJ2-1,NA,NA,CASSPGMNEQFF,TGTGCCAGCTCACCAGGGATGAATGAGCAGTTCTTC
TRBV6-1,TRBJ2-7,NA,few,CASRTGTPSSYEQYF,TGTGCCAGCCGTACCGGGACGCCGAGCTCCTACGAGCAGTACTTC
TRBV6-2/TRBV6-3,TRBJ1-5,NA,NA,CASKPPGMGQPQHF,TGTGCCAGCAAACCCCCGGGAATGGGGCAGCCCCAGCATTTT
TRBV6-8,TRBJ2-1,NA,few,CASLKVAEQFF,TGTGCCAGCTTGAAGGTCGCTGAGCAGTTCTTC
TRBV20-1,TRBJ2-3,NA,NA,CSARTGLRTDTQYF,TGCAGTGCTAGGACGGGACTTCGCACAGATACGCAGTATTTT